Presented here are 26 T cell receptor beta chains from one specimen sequenced in a study of T cell responses to AZD1222 COVID-19 vaccine. Clones were read by immunoSEQ multiplex PCR, and TCRdb kept only the in-frame ones, dropping some. The repertoire holds under 200,000 clones, with approximately 92% as singletons. The input for sequencing was peripheral blood, taken on day 0 of AZD1222 vaccination. The receptor source for this set is an adult in good health.

V is TRBV29-1 and J is TRBJ1-2; TRBD1 might be the D (5 bases). Germline V gene sequence: CDR1 SQVTM, CDR2 ANQGSEA. V was pared by 4 bases and J by 7 bases, with 10 bases between. This CDR3 contains 11 residues. CDR3 in amino acids: CSVAGNGGYTF. As DNA, the CDR3 is TGCAGCGTTGCAGGGAATGGTGGCTACACCTTC.

The genes are TRBV4-2 and TRBJ1-4; 7 bases map to TRBD1. V lost 0 bases and J lost 10; bases outside the gene matches: 11. Germline V gene lookup returns CDR1 LGHNA and CDR2 YNFKEQ. The CDR3 consists of 16 residues. The CDR3 region is CASSQDPGRGIGKLFF. The CDR3 bases are TGTGCCAGCAGCCAAGATCCGGGCAGGGGGATCGGAAAACTGTTTTTT.

The CDR3, as DNA: TGTGCCAGCAGTCAGGGGAACGGCAATCAGCCCCAGCATTTT. Its translation: CASSQGNGNQPQHF. The gene calls are TRBV28 and TRBJ1-5, with D perhaps TRBD1 (6 bases). CDR3 length: 14 residues. Germline CDR1 is MDHEN and CDR2 is SYDVKM. Trimming shortened V by 5 bases and J by 2 bases, and 10 bases separated the two germline ends.

V usage is TRBV2 and J usage is TRBJ1-5, with 7 bases matching TRBD1. The germline gives CDR1 SNHLY, CDR2 FYNNEI. The ends lost 5 bases at V and 2 bases at J; junction bases unmatched: 6. There are 15 residues in the CDR3. CDR3 bases: TGTGCCAGCAGTAGGAGCGGACAGGGCAATCAGCCCCAGCATTTT. Protein sequence: CASSRSGQGNQPQHF. Full variable domain (missing parts from reference TRBV2 and TRBJ1-5): EPEVTQTPSHQVTQMGQEVILRCVPISNHLYFYWYRQILGQKVEFLVSFYNNEISEKSEIFDDQFSVERPDGSNFTLKIRSTKLEDSAMYFCASSRSGQGNQPQHFGDGTRLSIL.

The sample holds one count of this clone. The chain employs TRBV10-3 and TRBJ2-7, with D maybe TRBD2 (5 bases). Between the trimmed V and J ends, which lost 9 bases and 4 bases, there was a span of 13 bases. Germline V gene lookup returns CDR1 ENHRY and CDR2 SYGVKD. This CDR3 has 12 amino acids. This CDR3 reads CAMGRGMYEQYF. The CDR3 coding sequence is TGTGCCATGGGTCGGGGTATGTACGAGCAGTACTTC.

The genes are TRBV5-5 and TRBJ1-4; the D gene is possibly TRBD1 (6 bases). Trimming removed 4 bases from V and 8 bases from J, with 18 bases in between. The V gene's germline CDR1 is SGHKS and CDR2 YYEKEE (reference sequence). The CDR3 runs 15 residues. CDR3 protein: CASSPAGGKGEKLFF. CDR3 in DNA: TGTGCCAGCAGCCCGGCGGGGGGCAAGGGGGAAAAACTGTTTTTT.

For the CDR3, the DNA is TGTGCCAGCAGCCGAGGGGGCACTGAAGCTTTCTTT. Residues: CASSRGGTEAFF. The V gene is TRBV7-3, the J gene TRBJ1-1; maybe TRBD1 (6 bases). Germline V gene data show CDR1 as SGHTA and CDR2 as FQGTGA. The CDR3 runs to 12 residues. The V gene lost 5 bases and the J gene lost 4 bases, with 8 bases spanning the gap.

The V gene is TRBV12-3 or TRBV12-4, the J gene TRBJ1-2, with 8 positions matching TRBD1. Trimming cost V 5 bases and J 6 bases; bases outside gene matches: 5. CDR3 size: 13 residues. CDR3 nucleotide sequence: TGTGCCAGCAGTGTGGGACAGGCAAATGGCTACACCTTC. It is translated as CASSVGQANGYTF.

The V and J genes are TRBV7-2 and TRBJ2-3, with 7 positions matching TRBD1. The CDR3 extends over 14 amino acids. Germline V gene sequence: CDR1 SGHTA, CDR2 FQGNSA. J gave up 8 bases and V 8 bases, and 13 bases lay outside the gene matches. The CDR3 DNA reads TGTGCCAGCGGAAACGTGGACAGGAGGTTTACGCAGTATTTT. This encodes CASGNVDRRFTQYF.

The chain employs TRBV6-1 and TRBJ1-4, with TRBD1 as a possible D gene (6 bases). Deletions cut 3 bases from V and 3 bases from J, with 11 bases between. CDR1 MNHNS and CDR2 SASEGT come from the germline V gene. The CDR3 contains 15 residues. In DNA form, the CDR3 reads TGTGCCAGCAGTGATCAGGGGATACCTAATGAAAAACTGTTTTTT. Protein sequence: CASSDQGIPNEKLFF.

The chain uses TRBV9 and TRBJ2-7; D gene uncertain. Looked up from germline, CDR1 is SGDLS and CDR2 is YYNGEE. The CDR3 loop spans 16 amino acids. V was pared by 6 bases and J by 6 bases, with 25 bases between. The chain's CDR3 is CASIRTAPEPHREQYF. CDR3 in DNA: TGTGCCAGCATCAGGACGGCACCCGAACCCCACCGCGAGCAGTACTTC.

The rearrangement uses TRBV13 and TRBJ2-7, with 7 nucleotides matching TRBD2. CDR3 size: 17 residues. Germline V gene sequence: CDR1 PRHDT, CDR2 FYEKMQ (reference sequence). V was pared by 2 bases and J by 4 bases, with 14 bases of the junction left unmatched. This chain's CDR3 is CASSLTALAEGGYEQYF. CDR3 sequence (DNA): TGTGCCAGCAGCTTAACAGCCCTAGCGGAGGGCGGGTACGAGCAGTACTTC.

The rearrangement joins TRBV18 to TRBJ1-6, with D unresolved. Germline V gene sequence: CDR1 KGHSH, CDR2 LQKENI. There are 17 residues in the CDR3. Trimming cost V 5 bases and J 0 bases, with 14 bases left between them. CDR3 DNA: TGTGCCAGCTCAGAAAGACATGGGAGCTCCTATAATTCACCCCTCCACTTT. This codes for CASSERHGSSYNSPLHF. Using reference TRBV18 and TRBJ1-6 for the parts outside the CDR3, the full variable domain is NAGVMQNPRHLVRRRGQEARLRCSPMKGHSHVYWYRQLPEEGLKFMVYLQKENIIDESGMPKERFSAEFPKEGPSILRIQQVVRGDSAAYFCASSERHGSSYNSPLHFGNGTRLTVT.

The chain carries TRBV25-1 and TRBJ2-7; D is possibly TRBD2 (6 bases). The V end lost 7 bases, the J end lost 6 bases, and 22 bases lay between the germline ends. This CDR3 region has 15 residues. Germline CDR1 and CDR2: MGHDK and SYGVNS. The CDR3 sequence: CASNSAFGDGGEQYF. In DNA, the CDR3 is TGTGCCAGCAATAGTGCATTTGGGGACGGGGGCGAGCAGTACTTC.

The chain employs TRBV6-4 and TRBJ1-2; maybe TRBD1 (5 bases). The CDR3 runs 12 residues. The V gene's germline CDR1 is MRHNA and CDR2 SNTAGT. V was trimmed by 5 bases and J by 7 bases, leaving 11 bases between them. The CDR3 DNA reads as TGTGCCAGCAGTTCAGGGTTACGTGGCTACACCTTC. It yields the protein CASSSGLRGYTF.

This chain uses TRBV6-1 with TRBJ2-3, with unresolved D. V was shortened by 2 bases and J by 4 bases, with 7 bases between the two germline ends. The CDR3 sequence is 13 residues long. Germline V lookup: CDR1 MNHNS, CDR2 SASEGT. The CDR3 here is CASSESPADTQYF. Here the CDR3 DNA reads TGTGCCAGCAGTGAATCCCCGGCAGATACGCAGTATTTT.

The chain is built from TRBV5-5 and TRBJ2-7; 10 positions match TRBD1. V shed 4 bases, J shed 5 bases, and the junction held 9 bases outside the gene matches. The CDR3 is 15 residues long. CDR1 and CDR2 from the germline V gene are SGHKS and YYEKEE (reference sequence). CDR3 in DNA: TGTGCCAGCAGCACCCAGGACAGGGGGAGGAACGAGCAGTACTTC. This gives the protein CASSTQDRGRNEQYF.

The chain is built from TRBV12-3 or TRBV12-4 and TRBJ1-5, with D unclear. The CDR3 consists of 12 residues. The V end lost 3 bases, the J end lost 7 bases, and 7 bases lay between the germline ends. CDR3 sequence reads: CASSFEEQPQHF. In nucleotides, the CDR3 is TGTGCCAGCAGTTTCGAGGAACAGCCCCAGCATTTT.

The V and J genes are TRBV5-1 and TRBJ1-1; no definite D call. The length of the CDR3 is 15 residues. V was clipped by 0 bases and J by 4 bases, with 13 bases between them. The germline CDR1 and CDR2 sequences are SGHRS and YFSETQ. The CDR3, as DNA: TGCGCCAGCAGCTTGGTCGGCAGGTGGGGCACTGAAGCTTTCTTT. The encoded protein is CASSLVGRWGTEAFF.

The rearrangement links TRBV6-6 to TRBJ2-7; 7 bases are a match to TRBD1. Germline CDR1 reads MNHNY; CDR2 reads SVGAGI (reference sequence). The J segment lost 3 bases and the V segment lost 6 bases, leaving 5 bases of the junction unmatched. CDR3 size: 13 residues. The CDR3 region is CASSRTGVYEQYF. In DNA form, the CDR3 reads TGTGCCAGCAGCAGGACAGGCGTCTACGAGCAGTACTTC.

This clone was seen a single time. This chain joins TRBV6-5 and TRBJ1-2; no reliable D call. Germline loops: CDR1 MNHEY, CDR2 SVGAGI. The CDR3 is 13 residues long. V gave up 9 bases and J gave up 6 bases, with 17 bases separating them. The CDR3 nucleotides are TGTGCCAGTCTGCGGACCTGGGAGAATGGCTACACCTTC. This codes for CASLRTWENGYTF.

V usage is TRBV30 and J usage is TRBJ1-2; no clear D. The CDR3 runs 13 residues. Trimming took 2 bases from V and 8 from J, leaving 15 bases between them. CDR1 is GTSNPN and CDR2 is SVGIG in the germline V gene (reference sequence). CDR3 sequence: CAWSSRRTGGYTF. The CDR3 DNA reads TGTGCCTGGAGTTCTCGCAGGACCGGCGGCTACACCTTC.

V and J are TRBV9 and TRBJ2-3; TRBD2 matches at 9 bases. Germline V gene data show CDR1 as SGDLS and CDR2 as YYNGEE. V lost 4 bases, J lost 0 bases, and 6 bases stayed unmatched. This CDR3 has 16 amino acids. The CDR3, as DNA: TGTGCCAGCAGCCCCCTAGCGGGGCATAGCACAGATACGCAGTATTTT. Encoded protein: CASSPLAGHSTDTQYF.

The V and J genes are TRBV3-1 (or the pseudogene TRBV3-2) and TRBJ1-1; D gene ambiguous. Trimming shortened V by 4 bases and J by 5 bases, and 8 bases separated the two germline ends. There are 12 residues in the CDR3. Per germline, CDR1 LGHDT and CDR2 YNNKEL (reference sequence). The DNA of the CDR3 is TGTGCCAGCAGCCTTGCGGGAACTGAAGCTTTCTTT. Amino acid sequence: CASSLAGTEAFF.

J is TRBJ2-1 and V is TRBV19; D gene ambiguous. Germline CDR1 and CDR2: LNHDA and SQIVND (reference sequence). The CDR3 has 15 residues. The V and J ends lost 8 bases and 2 bases respectively, with 16 bases between them. The CDR3 DNA is TGTGCCAGTTCAATGGCAGGTGGAACCTACAATGAGCAGTTCTTC. It specifies CASSMAGGTYNEQFF.

This chain uses TRBV6-1 with TRBJ2-7; 10 bases are a match to TRBD1. The junction had 3 bases not matched to a gene; V was cut back by 2 bases and J by 2 bases. The CDR3 is 15 amino acids. The germline CDR1 and CDR2 sequences are MNHNS and SASEGT. The CDR3 nucleotides read TGTGCCAGCAGTGAATCGGGACAGGGGACCTACGAGCAGTACTTC. This encodes CASSESGQGTYEQYF.